This record covers a single T cell receptor beta chain. Produced via immunoSEQ multiplex PCR; TCRdb's table is partial and in-frame only. This sample has 2,100,000 or so clones, with more than 90% found just once. This record belongs to a study of shared clonotypes between healthy human individuals. The CDR3 covers 15 residues. Germline CDR1 is SGHDT and CDR2 is YYEEEE. V dropped 4 bases and J dropped 1 base, with 12 bases sitting between them. The chain is built from TRBV5-6 and TRBJ1-5, with D unclear. Sequencing was carried out using naive CD4+ T cells sorted from blood. Noted subset: CD45RA+ positively selected. The TCR sequence derives from a man aged 18 to 29 in good health. CDR3 amino acids: CASSVRSGSNQPQHF. CDR3 nucleotides: TGTGCCAGCAGCGTGAGGTCCGGAAGCAATCAGCCCCAGCATTTT.